This TCR beta chain was captured by sequencing in a study of blood T cells in healthy people across ages. The CDR3 length is 15 residues. V was shortened by 4 bases and J by 0 bases, with 11 bases between the two germline ends. CDR1 and CDR2 (germline): SGHRS, YFSETQ. Together with a sample-barcoded 5' primer, a J-beta primer mix was included in a second PCR lasting about 6 to 12 cycles. From the 5' RACE reads, TCRdb called clonotypes with MiXCR, one entry per CDR3 protein. The table lists more than 500,000 distinct CDR3 sequences, approximately 25% of them singletons, with less than 20% in the top ten. Per sample, no less than 5 micrograms of total RNA were extracted.

The chain links TRBV5-1 to TRBJ1-3; no reliable D call. The TCR sequence derives from a woman in her 70s in good health. Sequencing was performed on blood. CDR3 DNA: TGCGCCAGCAGCCAACTTGGCGGCTCTGGAAACACCATATATTTT. Encoded protein: CASSQLGGSGNTIYF.